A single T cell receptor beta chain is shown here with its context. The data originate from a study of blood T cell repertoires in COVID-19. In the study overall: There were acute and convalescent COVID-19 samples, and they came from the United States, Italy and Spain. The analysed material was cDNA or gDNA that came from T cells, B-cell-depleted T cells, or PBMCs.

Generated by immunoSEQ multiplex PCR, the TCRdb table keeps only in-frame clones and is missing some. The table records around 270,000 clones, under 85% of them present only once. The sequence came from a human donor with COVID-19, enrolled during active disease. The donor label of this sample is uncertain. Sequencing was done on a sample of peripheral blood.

The CDR3 region has the DNA TGTGCCAGCAGCTCCGTGGCTCGCACTGGAGGTGAGACCCAGTACTTC. Translating gives CASSSVARTGGETQYF. The chain is built from TRBV28 and TRBJ2-5, with D possibly matching TRBD2 (5 bases). This CDR3 is built from 16 residues. V lost 6 bases and J 5 bases, leaving 22 bases between the germline ends. Looked up from germline, CDR1 is MDHEN and CDR2 is SYDVKM.